Below, one TCR beta chain is given with its context. Its antigen is still unknown. This sample is part of a study of Ad26.COV2.S vaccination and SARS-CoV-2 variants. About the study: Doses of Ad26.COV2.S were injected into muscle once or twice, 56 days apart. Study observations and caveats: Similar non-spike TCR breadth was observed in recipients of vaccine and of placebo.

V was clipped by 1 base and J by 8 bases, with 12 bases between them. CDR1 and CDR2 from the germline V gene are SGHDN and FVKESK. The CDR3 extends over 15 amino acids. Treatment defined: approximately 18 received Ad26.COV2.S at low or high dose, single or two shots; five or six received placebo; per-sample allocation not given. Specimen acquisition occurred on day 63 following the initial vaccine or placebo injection. Clones were sequenced by immunoSEQ multiplex PCR, and TCRdb holds only the in-frame ones, with some missing. Altogether 380,000 or so clones are present, 83% being singletons, with the ten largest covering 7.4%.

This chain links TRBV14 with TRBJ1-6; D not certain. The TCR comes from a person aged 18-65 years who received the Ad26.COV2.S COVID-19 vaccine or a placebo. The sample was peripheral blood, taken in a trial of Ad26.COV2.S vaccine versus placebo. CDR3: CASSQVLGSYSPLHF. DNA of the CDR3: TGTGCCAGCAGCCAAGTCTTAGGCAGCTATTCACCCCTCCACTTT.